Sequencing of this T cell receptor (beta chain) was carried out in a study of human T cells and chemical hapten exposure. About the research overall: Upper-back patches of 0.01% DPC were read at 6 days. Per-sample TCR yield variability stemmed mainly from small pooled library volume differences. General study results and limits: Once DPC sensitization occurred, TCRs above 1 in 1000 frequency showed no change.

Authors' data handling: Counting gave a median of roughly 100,000 TCRs per sample, with values ranging from roughly 20,000 to 700,000. TCRdb re-called the RACE reads through MiXCR, storing one row per CDR3 protein. V and J calls and clone size were set by TCRdb, not the authors. The table lists under 400,000 distinct CDR3 sequences, roughly 5.3% of them singletons. In this sample, this clonotype turned up many times. Antigen: not known. Described time point: pre-sensitization, week 0. Treatment meaning: therapeutic diphenylcyclopropenone sensitization with weekly scalp DPC. The germline gives CDR1 SGHDT, CDR2 YYEEEE. V lost 4 bases to trimming and J lost 2 bases; unmatched junction nucleotides: 14. The CDR3 totals 18 residues.

The rearrangement uses TRBV5-6 and TRBJ1-2, with 10 bases identical to TRBD1. This sequence originates from a woman between 50 and 59 years old with alopecia areata. Some clones in this sample may be carry-over from other donors' samples. This specimen consisted of whole blood, obtained in connection with sensitization to the hapten diphenylcyclopropenone (DPC). The DNA of the CDR3 is TGTGCCAGCAGCCCCCCTCCCGGGACAGGGGAGGACAACTATGGCTACACCTTC. It translates to CASSPPPGTGEDNYGYTF.